A selection of T cell receptor beta chains follows, all from one sample in a study of blood T cell repertoires in COVID-19. Data came from immunoSEQ multiplex PCR; TCRdb stores just in-frame clones and leaves some out. The sample yields 150,000 to 200,000 clones, around 82% seen once. The sample comprised PBMCs or T cells enriched from blood (not recorded which). All receptors derive from a man aged 35 to 55 who had recovered from COVID-19. The CDR3 runs from the conserved cysteine through the conserved F or W. Each record gives: J gene, D gene, clone size, V gene, CDR3 protein, CDR3 DNA. D genes are given only for firm matches. The size of a clone is reported for some rows only, either as once, few or many, or as a class for expanded clones.

TRBJ1-5 | - | - | TRBV2 | CASSEAIGQHNQPQHF | TGTGCCAGCAGTGAAGCAATAGGACAGCACAATCAGCCCCAGCATTTT
TRBJ2-3 | TRBD2 | - | TRBV5-1 | CASSLDPGTSYPDTQYF | TGCGCCAGCAGCTTGGATCCTGGGACTAGCTACCCAGATACGCAGTATTTT
TRBJ1-2 | TRBD1 | - | TRBV29-1 | CSVEDRAQGNGYTF | TGCAGCGTTGAAGATCGCGCACAGGGGAATGGCTACACCTTC
TRBJ2-4 | - | - | TRBV2 | CASSDTGLAKNIQYF | TGTGCCAGCAGCGACACAGGGTTAGCCAAAAACATTCAGTACTTC
TRBJ1-2 | - | few | TRBV2 | CASIGGKSLLYGYTF | TGTGCCAGCATAGGGGGTAAAAGTCTACTCTATGGCTACACCTTC
TRBJ1-6 | TRBD1 | - | TRBV2 | CASRGNRGVNSPLHF | TGTGCCAGCAGGGGCAACAGGGGCGTTAATTCACCCCTCCACTTT
TRBJ2-3 | - | - | TRBV11-2 | CASSTRRGASTDTQYF | TGTGCCAGCAGCACACGGCGGGGAGCGAGCACAGATACGCAGTATTTT
TRBJ2-1 | TRBD1 | few | TRBV5-4 | CASSRGTGNEQFF | TGTGCCAGCAGCCGGGGGACAGGTAATGAGCAGTTCTTC
TRBJ2-6 | - | few | TRBV7-2 | CASSPPAAPPGANVLTF | TGTGCCAGCAGCCCACCTGCCGCGCCCCCTGGGGCCAACGTCCTGACTTTC
TRBJ1-1 | TRBD1 | - | TRBV24-1 | CATQLGGEAFF | TGTGCCACGCAGTTAGGGGGCGAAGCTTTCTTT
TRBJ2-1 | - | - | TRBV11-3 | CASSSRVGAGQFF | TGTGCCAGCAGTTCGCGTGTGGGGGCCGGGCAGTTCTTC
TRBJ1-4 | - | - | TRBV5-1 | CASSLSTSDNEKLFF | TGCGCCAGCAGCTTGTCAACGAGTGATAATGAAAAACTGTTTTTT
TRBJ1-4 | TRBD1 | - | TRBV5-1 | CASSLTGGGELFF | TGCGCCAGCAGCTTGACAGGGGGTGGGGAACTGTTTTTT
TRBJ1-2 | - | - | TRBV27 | CASSLSQGGNYGYTF | TGTGCCAGCAGTCTGTCGCAGGGAGGTAACTATGGCTACACCTTC
TRBJ2-5 | - | - | TRBV7-9 | CASSRGSIQETQYF | TGTGCCAGCAGCCGGGGTAGCATACAAGAGACCCAGTACTTC
TRBJ1-6 | - | - | TRBV10-3 | CAISESPAGVSPLHF | TGTGCCATCAGTGAGTCCCCGGCAGGGGTTTCACCCCTCCACTTT
TRBJ2-7 | TRBD1 | - | TRBV5-1 | CASSLDPQGVNEQYF | TGCGCCAGCAGCTTGGATCCGCAGGGGGTAAACGAGCAGTACTTC
TRBJ1-4 | TRBD1 | - | TRBV5-5 | CASSDPGQGEKLFF | TGTGCCAGCAGCGACCCGGGACAGGGTGAAAAACTGTTTTTT
TRBJ1-2 | - | once | TRBV2 | CASSEYGQGYGYTF | TGTGCCAGCAGTGAATACGGGCAGGGCTATGGCTACACCTTC
TRBJ2-1 | TRBD1 | - | TRBV3-1/TRBV3-2 | CASSPNWGQGANEQFF | TGTGCCAGCAGCCCAAACTGGGGACAGGGGGCTAATGAGCAGTTCTTC
TRBJ1-4 | - | once | TRBV5-8 | CASSLSPDEKLFF | TGTGCCAGCAGCTTGTCCCCGGATGAAAAACTGTTTTTT
TRBJ2-3 | - | - | TRBV4-1 | CASSQDRDTQYF | TGCGCCAGCAGCCAAGATCGAGATACGCAGTATTTT
TRBJ2-3 | TRBD2 | - | TRBV7-2 | CASRSQRGGFTDTQYF | TGTGCCAGCAGGTCGCAGCGGGGGGGCTTCACAGATACGCAGTATTTT
TRBJ2-1 | TRBD2 | - | TRBV25-1 | CASSDLTSGTNEQFF | TGTGCCAGCAGTGACCTGACTAGCGGAACCAATGAGCAGTTCTTC
TRBJ1-2 | - | - | TRBV30 | CAWNRRGEGYTF | TGTGCCTGGAACAGGCGGGGCGAAGGCTACACCTTC
TRBJ1-5 | - | - | TRBV7-2 | CASSLLGGNQPQHF | TGTGCCAGCAGCTTACTCGGGGGCAATCAGCCCCAGCATTTT
TRBJ2-3 | - | - | TRBV19 | CASSAGPSTDTQYF | TGTGCCAGTAGTGCAGGGCCGAGCACAGATACGCAGTATTTT
TRBJ1-2 | - | - | TRBV3-1/TRBV3-2 | CASRQQGWGYTF | TGTGCCAGCAGGCAGCAGGGATGGGGCTACACCTTC
TRBJ2-1 | TRBD2 | - | TRBV7-8 | CASSLGGTSGGVGEQFF | TGTGCCAGCAGCTTAGGCGGGACTAGCGGGGGGGTCGGTGAGCAGTTCTTC
TRBJ2-5 | - | - | TRBV5-4 | CASSRGETQYF | TGTGCCAGCAGCCGCGGCGAGACCCAGTACTTC
TRBJ1-1 | TRBD1 | - | TRBV12-5 | CASGLGDRGKGTEAFF | TGTGCTAGTGGTTTGGGGGACAGGGGAAAGGGAACTGAAGCTTTCTTT
TRBJ1-2 | - | - | TRBV30 | CAWSVQGSDYGYTF | TGTGCCTGGAGTGTACAGGGATCTGACTATGGCTACACCTTC
TRBJ2-2 | - | - | TRBV5-1 | CASSVQGGTGELFF | TGCGCCAGCAGCGTACAGGGTGGGACCGGGGAGCTGTTTTTT
TRBJ1-1 | - | - | TRBV30 | CAWSVLRTTGTEAFF | TGTGCCTGGAGTGTACTAAGGACCACAGGGACTGAAGCTTTCTTT
TRBJ1-6 | - | once | TRBV5-4 | CASSSRDSPLHF | TGTGCCAGCAGCTCCCGGGATTCACCCCTCCACTTT
TRBJ1-6 | - | - | TRBV18 | CASSPGQGLLSPLHF | TGTGCCAGCTCACCAGGCCAGGGGTTGTTGTCACCCCTCCACTTT
TRBJ1-2 | TRBD1 | once | TRBV7-8 | CASSFRTGTYGYTF | TGTGCCAGCAGCTTTCGGACAGGCACCTATGGCTACACCTTC
TRBJ2-1 | - | - | TRBV7-3 | CASSLQRNNEQFF | TGTGCCAGCAGCTTACAGAGGAACAATGAGCAGTTCTTC
TRBJ2-1 | TRBD2 | - | TRBV5-1 | CASSLRASGGARNEQFF | TGCGCCAGCAGCTTGCGGGCTAGCGGGGGGGCCCGCAATGAGCAGTTCTTC
TRBJ1-2 | - | - | TRBV19 | CASSRAFSGISPYGYTF | TGTGCCAGTAGTAGGGCTTTCTCGGGGATCAGTCCCTATGGCTACACCTTC
TRBJ1-5 | TRBD1 | few | TRBV4-1 | CASSQDGTGYDNQPQHF | TGCGCCAGCAGCCAAGACGGGACAGGGTATGACAATCAGCCCCAGCATTTT
TRBJ1-2 | - | - | TRBV10-1 | CASTQDLTYGYTF | TGCGCCAGCACCCAGGACTTAACCTATGGCTACACCTTC
TRBJ2-4 | TRBD2 | - | TRBV3-1/TRBV3-2 | CASSQGQGGGVAKNIQYF | TGTGCCAGCAGCCAAGGCCAGGGCGGGGGAGTAGCCAAAAACATTCAGTACTTC
TRBJ2-3 | TRBD1 | - | TRBV5-1 | CASSLARGQADTQYF | TGCGCCAGCAGCTTGGCCAGGGGGCAGGCAGATACGCAGTATTTT
TRBJ1-1 | TRBD1 | - | TRBV5-1 | CASSSGQGATEAFF | TGCGCCAGCAGCTCGGGACAGGGAGCCACTGAAGCTTTCTTT
TRBJ2-2 | - | - | TRBV6-5 | CASSLMTGPGGELFF | TGTGCCAGCAGCCTCATGACAGGTCCTGGCGGGGAGCTGTTTTTT
TRBJ1-1 | - | - | TRBV19 | CASSAESPTEAFF | TGTGCCAGTAGTGCGGAGTCTCCTACTGAAGCTTTCTTT
TRBJ2-5 | TRBD2 | - | TRBV11-2 | CASSSGLAVETQYF | TGTGCCAGCAGCAGTGGACTAGCGGTGGAGACCCAGTACTTC
TRBJ1-1 | - | - | TRBV20-1 | CSASMTGPDHTEAFF | TGCAGTGCTAGTATGACAGGCCCTGATCACACTGAAGCTTTCTTT
TRBJ2-1 | - | - | TRBV5-1 | CATSIGSSYNEQFF | TGCGCCACCAGCATCGGTAGCTCCTACAATGAGCAGTTCTTC
TRBJ1-3 | - | - | TRBV12-5 | CASGLVLPEYRTGSGNTIYF | TGTGCTAGTGGTTTGGTACTTCCCGAATACAGGACGGGCTCTGGAAACACCATATATTTT
TRBJ1-2 | - | - | TRBV27 | CASSSIRQANYGYTF | TGTGCCAGCAGTTCGATTCGGCAGGCTAACTATGGCTACACCTTC
TRBJ1-5 | - | - | TRBV4-1 | CASSQDGGQPQHF | TGCGCCAGCAGCCAAGACGGAGGTCAGCCCCAGCATTTT
TRBJ1-1 | TRBD1 | - | TRBV3-1/TRBV3-2 | CASSWNRGGNTEAFF | TGTGCCAGCAGCTGGAACAGGGGAGGGAACACTGAAGCTTTCTTT
TRBJ1-2 | - | - | TRBV3-1/TRBV3-2 | CASSQEKQGGGYYGYTF | TGTGCCAGCAGCCAGGAAAAACAGGGCGGCGGTTACTATGGCTACACCTTC
TRBJ1-3 | - | - | TRBV6-5 | CASTTAAGNTIYF | TGTGCCAGCACAACGGCGGCTGGAAACACCATATATTTT
TRBJ2-6 | - | - | TRBV7-9 | CASERSPSGANVLTF | TGTGCCAGCGAACGGTCCCCCTCTGGGGCCAACGTCCTGACTTTC
TRBJ1-5 | TRBD1 | few | TRBV28 | CASSVLTGGDQPQHF | TGTGCCAGCAGCGTTCTTACAGGGGGCGATCAGCCCCAGCATTTT
TRBJ1-5 | TRBD1 | once | TRBV2 | CASSEMGQGSQPQHF | TGTGCCAGCAGTGAGATGGGACAGGGGAGTCAGCCCCAGCATTTT
TRBJ2-2 | TRBD2 | - | TRBV6-5 | CASSYKRGGLPGELFF | TGTGCCAGCAGTTACAAGCGGGGGGGCTTGCCCGGGGAGCTGTTTTTT